Detailed here is one T cell receptor beta chain. The antigen remains undetermined. These data come from a study of identical twins. Broader study findings: Conclusions were based on cross-sectional statistical analysis, without following the same donors. Within twin pairs, the out-of-frame alpha sequences they shared showed excess low generation probability. Models came in too low on out-of-frame TCR alpha sharing in monozygotic twins.

The CDR3 runs 16 residues. Per the germline V gene, CDR1 is MNHEY and CDR2 is SVGEGT. Trimming cost V 6 bases and J 1 base, with 17 bases left between them. Via MiXCR, TCRdb re-called the 5' RACE reads, giving one row per CDR3 protein. This sample has 420,000 or so distinct CDR3 sequences, with about 18% found just once. Healthy Caucasian donors formed the entire cohort. The V and J genes are TRBV6-2 or TRBV6-3 and TRBJ2-3, with D hard to call. This clonotype was sampled from a man in his fifties in good health. Sequencing was performed on naive T cells sorted from blood. CDR3 nucleotide sequence: TGTGCCAGCAGCTGGTCCAGATTCCGGGGCACAGATACGCAGTATTTT. Its protein is CASSWSRFRGTDTQYF.